The 9 T cell receptor beta chains below were found in one sample sequenced in a study of vaccination and CD4 T cells after COVID-19. No antigen has been identified for these receptors. The treatment denotes: roughly 11-day PBMC culture with coronavirus spike peptide pools or control peptides (ViraFEST assay). With the Oncomine TCR Beta short-read assay, DNA from cultured CD4+ T cells was sequenced. TCRdb recomputed calls from the PCR reads with MiXCR, one row per CDR3 protein. The data hold some 13,000 distinct CDR3 sequences, with approximately 51% observed a single time. The sample taken for sequencing was CD4+ T cells from blood, cultured in vitro. Receptors originate from a human donor who had recovered from COVID-19.

V is TRBV28 and J is TRBJ2-7; a possible D gene is TRBD2 (5 bases). The V end was cut by 2 bases, the J end by 0 bases, with 8 bases between. Germline CDR1 reads MDHEN; CDR2 reads SYDVKM. CDR3 length: 14 amino acids. The CDR3 is CASSLTRGSYEQYF. CDR3 coding DNA: TGTGCCAGCAGTTTAACCCGGGGCTCCTACGAGCAGTACTTC.

This clonotype has only a few counts. This chain joins TRBV5-1 and TRBJ2-7; D assignment may be TRBD1 or TRBD2 (5 bases each). CDR3 length: 13 residues. The V end was cut by 4 bases, the J end by 3 bases, with 11 bases between. Germline V CDR1 and CDR2: SGHRS, YFSETQ. The DNA for the CDR3 is TGCGCCAGCAGCCGGGACCAATACTACGAGCAGTACTTC. Translating it yields CASSRDQYYEQYF. The full variable domain, in which reference TRBV5-1 and TRBJ2-7 provide the parts outside the CDR3, is KAGVTQTPRYLIKTRGQQVTLSCSPISGHRSVSWYQQTPGQGLQFLFEYFSETQRNKGNFPGRFSGRQFSNSRSEMNVSTLELGDSALYLCASSRDQYYEQYFGPGTRLTVT.

The chain employs TRBV6-1 and TRBJ1-5; D unresolved. Germline V CDR1 and CDR2: MNHNS, SASEGT. V gave up 5 bases and J gave up 0 bases, with 8 bases separating them. The CDR3 length is 14 residues. The chain's CDR3 is CASSQSNSNQPQHF. The CDR3 bases are TGTGCCAGCAGTCAAAGTAATAGCAATCAGCCCCAGCATTTT.

The chain carries TRBV2 and TRBJ2-7; D is ambiguous. The CDR3 extends over 14 amino acids. V lost 3 bases to trimming and J lost 0 bases, with 9 bases between them. In germline, CDR1 is SNHLY, CDR2 FYNNEI. The CDR3, as DNA: TGTGCCAGCAGTGAGCGGCGAAGCTCCTACGAGCAGTACTTC. Residues: CASSERRSSYEQYF.

The chain uses TRBV5-1 and TRBJ2-2; D is possibly TRBD2 (6 bases). The V end lost 3 bases, the J end lost 2 bases, and 14 bases lay between the germline ends. Germline V gene data show CDR1 as SGHRS and CDR2 as YFSETQ. CDR3 size: 16 residues. The CDR3 loop is CASSSGRGANTGELFF. CDR3 sequence (DNA): TGCGCCAGCAGCTCGGGGCGCGGGGCCAACACCGGGGAGCTGTTTTTT.

The chain is built from TRBV5-1 and TRBJ2-3, with 7 bases aligning to TRBD2. The CDR3 loop spans 14 amino acids. V dropped 4 bases and J dropped 6; count of bases not matched to a gene: 8. Germline CDR1 SGHRS, CDR2 YFSETQ. The CDR3 nucleotides read TGCGCCAGCAGCGGAGTGGGAGGGGCGGATACGCAGTATTTT. This gives the protein CASSGVGGADTQYF.

The CDR3 loop is CASRARGGDVADTQYF. CDR3 nucleotides: TGTGCCAGCAGGGCCCGTGGGGGGGACGTTGCAGATACGCAGTATTTT. The chain links TRBV6-1 to TRBJ2-3; TRBD2 matches at 7 bases. Germline loops: CDR1 MNHNS, CDR2 SASEGT. The CDR3 loop spans 16 amino acids. V was clipped by 6 bases and J by 4 bases; unmatched bases: 13.

CDR3: CSASHRGQDQPQHF. The CDR3 DNA follows: TGCAGTGCTAGTCACAGGGGACAGGATCAGCCCCAGCATTTT. This chain uses TRBV20-1 with TRBJ1-5; 8 bases are shared with TRBD1. Germline CDR1 and CDR2: DFQATT and SNEGSKA (reference sequence). Germline trimming cut 3 bases from V and 5 bases from J; bases unmatched to any gene: 6. The CDR3 has 14 residues.

This chain connects TRBV6-1 to TRBJ2-3; 15 nucleotides match TRBD2. The trim removed 4 bases at V and 0 bases at J, leaving 8 bases unmatched. This CDR3 is 19 amino acids long. In germline, CDR1 is MNHNS, CDR2 SASEGT. The CDR3 loop reads CASSVRGLAGGQSTDTQYF. CDR3 nucleotides: TGTGCCAGCAGTGTACGGGGACTAGCGGGAGGCCAGAGCACAGATACGCAGTATTTT.